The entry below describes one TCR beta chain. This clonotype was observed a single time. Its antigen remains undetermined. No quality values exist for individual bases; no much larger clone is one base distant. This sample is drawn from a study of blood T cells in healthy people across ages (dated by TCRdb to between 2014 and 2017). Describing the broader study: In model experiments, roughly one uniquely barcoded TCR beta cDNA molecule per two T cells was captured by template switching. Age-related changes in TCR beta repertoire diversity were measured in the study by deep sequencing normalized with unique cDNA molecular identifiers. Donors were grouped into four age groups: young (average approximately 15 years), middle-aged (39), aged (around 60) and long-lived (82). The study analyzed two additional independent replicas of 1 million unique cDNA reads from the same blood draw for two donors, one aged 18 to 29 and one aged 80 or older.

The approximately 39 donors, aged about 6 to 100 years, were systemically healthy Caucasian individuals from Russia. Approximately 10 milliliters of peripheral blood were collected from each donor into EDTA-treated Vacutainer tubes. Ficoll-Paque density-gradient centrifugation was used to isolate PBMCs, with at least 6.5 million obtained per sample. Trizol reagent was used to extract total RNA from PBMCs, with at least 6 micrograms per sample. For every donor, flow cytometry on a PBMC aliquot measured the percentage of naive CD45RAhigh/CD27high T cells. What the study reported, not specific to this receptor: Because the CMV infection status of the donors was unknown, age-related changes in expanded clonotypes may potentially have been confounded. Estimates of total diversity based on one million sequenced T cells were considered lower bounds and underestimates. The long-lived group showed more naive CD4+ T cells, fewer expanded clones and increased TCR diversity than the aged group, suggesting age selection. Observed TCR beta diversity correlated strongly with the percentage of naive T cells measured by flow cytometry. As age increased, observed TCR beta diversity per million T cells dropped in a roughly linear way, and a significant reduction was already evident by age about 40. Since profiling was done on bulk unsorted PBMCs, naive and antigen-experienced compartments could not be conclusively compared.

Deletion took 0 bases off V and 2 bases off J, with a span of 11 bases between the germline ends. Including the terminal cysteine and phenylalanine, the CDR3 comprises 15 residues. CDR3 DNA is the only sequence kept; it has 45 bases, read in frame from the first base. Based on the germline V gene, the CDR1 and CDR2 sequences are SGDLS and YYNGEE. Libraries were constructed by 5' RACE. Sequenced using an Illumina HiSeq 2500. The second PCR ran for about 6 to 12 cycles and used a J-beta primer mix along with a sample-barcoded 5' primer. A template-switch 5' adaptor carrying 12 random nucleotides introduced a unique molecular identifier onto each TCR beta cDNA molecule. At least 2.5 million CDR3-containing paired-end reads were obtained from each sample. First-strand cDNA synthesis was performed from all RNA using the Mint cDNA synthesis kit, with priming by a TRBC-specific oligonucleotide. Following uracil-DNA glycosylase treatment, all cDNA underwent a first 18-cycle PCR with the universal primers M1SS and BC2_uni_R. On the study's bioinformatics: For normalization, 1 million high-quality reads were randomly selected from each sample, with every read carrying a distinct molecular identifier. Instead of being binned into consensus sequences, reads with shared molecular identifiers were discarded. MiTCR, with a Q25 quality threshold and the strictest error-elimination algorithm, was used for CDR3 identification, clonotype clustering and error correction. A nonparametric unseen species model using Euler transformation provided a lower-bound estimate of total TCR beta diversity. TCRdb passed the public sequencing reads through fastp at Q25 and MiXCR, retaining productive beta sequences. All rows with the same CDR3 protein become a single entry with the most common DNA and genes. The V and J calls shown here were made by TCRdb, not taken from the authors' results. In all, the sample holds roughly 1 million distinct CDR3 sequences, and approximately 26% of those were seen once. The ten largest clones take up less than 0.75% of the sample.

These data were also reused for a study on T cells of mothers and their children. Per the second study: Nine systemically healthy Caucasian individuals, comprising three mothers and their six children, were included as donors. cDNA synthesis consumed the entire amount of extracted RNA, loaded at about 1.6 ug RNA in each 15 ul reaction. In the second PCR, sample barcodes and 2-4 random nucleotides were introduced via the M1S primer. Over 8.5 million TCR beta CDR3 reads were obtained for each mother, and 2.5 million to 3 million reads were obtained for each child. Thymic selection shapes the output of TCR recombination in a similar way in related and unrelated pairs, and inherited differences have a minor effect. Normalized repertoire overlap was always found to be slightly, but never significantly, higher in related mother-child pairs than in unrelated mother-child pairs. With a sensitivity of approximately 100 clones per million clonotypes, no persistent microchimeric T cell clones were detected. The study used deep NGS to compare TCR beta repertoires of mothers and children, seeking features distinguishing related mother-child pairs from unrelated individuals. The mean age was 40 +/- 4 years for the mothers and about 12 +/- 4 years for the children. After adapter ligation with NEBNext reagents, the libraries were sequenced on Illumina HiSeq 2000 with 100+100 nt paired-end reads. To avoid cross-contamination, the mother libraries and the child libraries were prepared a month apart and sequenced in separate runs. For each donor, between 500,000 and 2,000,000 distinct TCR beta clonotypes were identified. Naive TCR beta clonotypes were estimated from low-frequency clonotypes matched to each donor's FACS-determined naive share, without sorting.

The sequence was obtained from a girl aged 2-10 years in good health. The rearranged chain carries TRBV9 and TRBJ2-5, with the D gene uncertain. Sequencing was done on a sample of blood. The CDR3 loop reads CASSVASRRQETQYF. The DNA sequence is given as TGTGCCAGCAGCGTAGCTTCGAGACGTCAAGAGACCCAGTACTTC.